The 26 T cell receptor beta chains listed next were all sequenced from one sample in a study of blood T cell repertoires in COVID-19. The table came from immunoSEQ multiplex PCR; TCRdb's copy has only in-frame clones and leaves some out. The table lists roughly 280,000 clones, about 86% of them singletons. What was sequenced was peripheral blood. The receptor set was obtained from a man aged 18-30 years with active or convalescent COVID-19.

This chain uses TRBV2 with TRBJ2-7, with TRBD1 matching 7 bases. Germline values: CDR1 SNHLY, CDR2 FYNNEI. This CDR3 is built from 15 residues. J was trimmed by 6 bases and V by 6 bases; bases with no gene match: 14. CDR3 amino acids: CASRDPTKGGIEQYF. As DNA, the CDR3 is TGTGCCAGCAGGGACCCGACCAAAGGGGGCATCGAGCAGTACTTC. The full variable domain, completed using reference TRBV2 and TRBJ2-7, is EPEVTQTPSHQVTQMGQEVILRCVPISNHLYFYWYRQILGQKVEFLVSFYNNEISEKSEIFDDQFSVERPDGSNFTLKIRSTKLEDSAMYFCASRDPTKGGIEQYFGPGTRLTVT.

The chain employs TRBV30 and TRBJ2-2; maybe TRBD1 (6 bases). V lost 0 bases and J 4 bases, leaving 6 bases between the germline ends. CDR3 length: 13 residues. Germline V CDR1 and CDR2: GTSNPN, SVGIG (reference sequence). CDR3 bases: TGTGCCTGGAGTGTACAGGGCACCGGGGAGCTGTTTTTT. Translation: CAWSVQGTGELFF.

The gene calls are TRBV18 and TRBJ1-6; the D gene is possibly TRBD1 (5 bases). The CDR3 has 13 amino acids. V lost 3 bases to trimming and J lost 7 bases, with 7 bases between them. The germline V gene has CDR1 KGHSH and CDR2 LQKENI. In nucleotides, the CDR3 is TGTGCCAGCTCACCTGGGGGGAATTCACCCCTCCACTTT. Translating gives CASSPGGNSPLHF.

V is TRBV2 and J is TRBJ1-1, with D perhaps TRBD1 (6 bases). CDR3 length: 12 amino acids. Trimming left V 7 bases short and J 7 bases short, with 13 bases between. Germline CDR1 is SNHLY and CDR2 is FYNNEI. CDR3 coding DNA: TGTGCCAGCAAGTCTGGGGGCAGTGAAGCTTTCTTT. Protein: CASKSGGSEAFF.

The chain joins TRBV5-1 to TRBJ1-6; maybe TRBD1 (6 bases). This CDR3 contains 15 residues. V lost 1 base and J lost 8, with 13 bases in between. Germline V gives CDR1 SGHRS, CDR2 YFSETQ. As DNA, the CDR3 is TGCGCCAGCAGCTTGACACAGGGTTTTTATTCACCCCTCCACTTT. Residues: CASSLTQGFYSPLHF.

This clone has a single count. The chain is built from TRBV19 and TRBJ2-7, with D possibly being TRBD2 (6 bases). The CDR3 consists of 14 residues. Trimming pared 8 bases from V and 6 bases from J, leaving 20 bases between. Germline CDR1 and CDR2: LNHDA and SQIVND (reference sequence). CDR3 sequence: CASRRGTENFEQYF. In DNA form, the CDR3 reads TGTGCCAGTCGTCGCGGGACGGAGAATTTCGAGCAGTACTTC.

The V and J genes are TRBV19 and TRBJ1-3; D uncertain. From germline, CDR1 is LNHDA and CDR2 SQIVND (reference sequence). This CDR3 is 13 amino acids long. Trimming stripped 7 bases from V and 4 bases from J, with 11 bases between. This CDR3 reads CASTPSRGNTIYF. For the CDR3, the DNA is TGTGCCAGTACCCCGTCTCGGGGAAACACCATATATTTT.

J is TRBJ2-1 and V is TRBV19; tentatively, D is TRBD2 (6 bases). The V and J ends lost 5 bases and 2 bases respectively, with 13 bases between them. CDR1 and CDR2 (germline): LNHDA, SQIVND (reference sequence). The CDR3 loop spans 15 amino acids. The CDR3, as DNA: TGTGCCAGTAGTTCCGGGAGCCAAACCTACAATGAGCAGTTCTTC. It codes for CASSSGSQTYNEQFF.

This chain connects TRBV5-1 to TRBJ2-2; TRBD1 matches 7 bases. Losses at the gene ends were 0 bases for V and 4 bases for J; bases not matched to a gene: 9. This CDR3 contains 17 residues. Germline assignment: CDR1 SGHRS and CDR2 YFSETQ. The CDR3 reads CASSLGGGASRTGELFF. The CDR3 coding sequence is TGCGCCAGCAGCTTGGGAGGGGGCGCTTCGCGCACCGGGGAGCTGTTTTTT.

V usage is TRBV29-1 and J usage is TRBJ1-1; D gene ambiguous. The V gene lost 0 bases and the J gene lost 1 base, with 6 bases spanning the gap. This CDR3 region has 13 residues. CDR1 and CDR2 from the germline V gene are SQVTM and ANQGSEA. CDR3 DNA sequence: TGCAGCGTTGAAGATTCTCCGAACACTGAAGCTTTCTTT. Protein: CSVEDSPNTEAFF. The complete variable domain, with remaining parts taken from reference TRBV29-1 and TRBJ1-1, reads SAVISQKPSRDICQRGTSLTIQCQVDSQVTMMFWYRQQPGQSLTLIATANQGSEATYESGFVIDKFPISRPNLTFSTLTVSNMSPEDSSIYLCSVEDSPNTEAFFGQGTRLTVV.

The genes are TRBV7-9 and TRBJ1-2; D might be TRBD1 (6 bases). CDR3 length equals 15 residues. Germline CDR1 and CDR2: SEHNR and FQNEAQ (reference sequence). V lost 0 bases and J lost 4, with 12 bases in between. The CDR3 nucleotides are TGTGCCAGCAGCTTAGCAGACAGGCTGTCCTATGGCTACACCTTC. Protein: CASSLADRLSYGYTF.

V is TRBV24-1 and J is TRBJ1-4; a possible D gene is TRBD1 (5 bases). V was trimmed by 4 bases and J by 8 bases, leaving 16 bases between them. CDR1 and CDR2 from the germline V gene are KGHDR and SFDVKD. This CDR3 has 15 residues. The CDR3 DNA reads TGTGCCACCAGTGACCCAGGGATTGGTGTGGAAAAACTGTTTTTT. Its translation is CATSDPGIGVEKLFF.

This clone was observed a few times. V and J are TRBV9 and TRBJ2-7; 8 nucleotides align to TRBD1. The germline V gene has CDR1 SGDLS and CDR2 YYNGEE. With 0 bases clipped from V and 6 bases from J, the junction kept 8 bases outside the gene matches. The CDR3 sequence is 15 residues long. Here the CDR3 DNA reads TGTGCCAGCAGCGTAGTTGGACAGGGCGTTGGCGAGCAGTACTTC. Protein: CASSVVGQGVGEQYF. Full variable domain (outside the CDR3, taken from reference TRBV9 and TRBJ2-7): DSGVTQTPKHLITATGQRVTLRCSPRSGDLSVYWYQQSLDQGLQFLIQYYNGEERAKGNILERFSAQQFPDLHSELNLSSLELGDSALYFCASSVVGQGVGEQYFGPGTRLTVT.

V is TRBV28 and J is TRBJ1-5, with D perhaps TRBD1 (5 bases). V lost 2 bases, J lost 1 base, and 12 bases lay in between. This CDR3 spans 16 amino acids. The germline gives CDR1 MDHEN, CDR2 SYDVKM. CDR3 coding DNA: TGTGCCAGCAGTTTAAGGTCCAGGGCAAGCAATCAGCCCCAGCATTTT. Translated, it gives CASSLRSRASNQPQHF.

This clone was picked up one time. The chain joins TRBV6-4 to TRBJ1-1; possibly TRBD1 for D (5 bases). The germline V gene encodes CDR1 MRHNA and CDR2 SNTAGT. The CDR3 totals 9 residues. Trimming cost V 11 bases and J 8 bases, with 9 bases left between them. The CDR3 protein is CAGRTEAFF. DNA of the CDR3: TGTGCCGGTAGGACAGAAGCTTTCTTT.

This clone has just a few counts. V is TRBV19 and J is TRBJ2-2; D not resolved. The length of the CDR3 is 16 residues. Trimming stripped 5 bases from V and 1 base from J, with 14 bases between. Germline V CDR1 and CDR2: LNHDA, SQIVND (reference sequence). The chain's CDR3 is CASSPPQYMNTGELFF. The CDR3 nucleotides are TGTGCCAGTAGTCCGCCCCAATACATGAACACCGGGGAGCTGTTTTTT.

The chain recombines TRBV9 with TRBJ1-3; 8 bases match TRBD1. The CDR3 sequence is 16 residues long. CDR1 and CDR2 from the germline V gene are SGDLS and YYNGEE. The V gene end was trimmed by 0 bases and the J gene end by 8 bases; junction bases not matched to a gene: 10. The DNA of the CDR3 is TGTGCCAGCAGCGTAGCTACAGGGGGGGGTGAGGACACCATATATTTT. Amino acids: CASSVATGGGEDTIYF.

This sequence joins TRBV5-1 and TRBJ2-3; 11 bases are shared with TRBD2. Germline values: CDR1 SGHRS, CDR2 YFSETQ. This CDR3 comprises 16 residues. Losses at the gene ends were 5 bases for V and 6 bases for J; bases not matched to a gene: 11. CDR3 residues: CASSVLSGRAGDTQYF. The CDR3, as DNA: TGCGCCAGCAGTGTCCTTAGCGGGAGGGCCGGGGATACGCAGTATTTT. Supplemented by reference TRBV5-1 and TRBJ2-3, the full variable domain reads KAGVTQTPRYLIKTRGQQVTLSCSPISGHRSVSWYQQTPGQGLQFLFEYFSETQRNKGNFPGRFSGRQFSNSRSEMNVSTLELGDSALYLCASSVLSGRAGDTQYFGPGTRLTVL.

This rearrangement joins TRBV6-5 to TRBJ2-7; 10 bases are a match to TRBD1. CDR1 and CDR2 from the germline V gene are MNHEY and SVGAGI. The CDR3 consists of 15 residues. V dropped 5 bases and J dropped 2; count of bases not matched to a gene: 6. Here the CDR3 DNA reads TGTGCCAGCAGTACCTCGGGACAGGGGACCTACGAGCAGTACTTC. Protein product: CASSTSGQGTYEQYF.

This chain joins TRBV5-5 and TRBJ2-3, with D perhaps TRBD1 (5 bases). CDR1 is SGHKS and CDR2 is YYEKEE in the germline V gene (reference sequence). V lost 0 bases to trimming and J lost 1 base, with 9 bases between them. This CDR3 has 15 amino acids. The CDR3 loop reads CASSLVRAGTDTQYF. The CDR3 DNA follows: TGTGCCAGCAGCTTGGTCAGGGCGGGCACAGATACGCAGTATTTT.

The V and J genes are TRBV7-6 and TRBJ1-2, with a possible D match to TRBD1 (5 bases). Trimming stripped 4 bases from V and 4 bases from J, with 16 bases between. The CDR3 runs to 15 residues. CDR1 and CDR2 from the germline V gene are SGHVS and FNYEAQ. The CDR3 nucleotides are TGTGCCAGCAGCTCCAGTTCGGGACTCAGCTATGGCTACACCTTC. Its protein is CASSSSSGLSYGYTF.

The chain uses TRBV5-1 and TRBJ2-5, with TRBD1 matching over 9 bases. The CDR3 extends over 15 amino acids. In germline, CDR1 is SGHRS, CDR2 YFSETQ. The junction had 11 bases not matched to a gene; V was cut back by 4 bases and J by 7 bases. CDR3 loop: CASSLRTGEGGTQYF. CDR3 coding DNA: TGCGCCAGCAGCCTACGGACAGGGGAAGGGGGGACCCAGTACTTC.

The V and J genes are TRBV6-5 and TRBJ1-4, with 7 bases that match TRBD1. The CDR3 contains 13 residues. The germline CDR1 and CDR2 sequences are MNHEY and SVGAGI. The V gene end was trimmed by 8 bases and the J gene end by 3 bases; junction bases not matched to a gene: 3. The CDR3 DNA is TGTGCCAGCGGCGGGACAGCTAATGAAAAACTGTTTTTT. Residues: CASGGTANEKLFF.

The chain links TRBV5-6 to TRBJ1-4, with 10 bases matching TRBD1. This CDR3 has 14 residues. The germline gives CDR1 SGHDT, CDR2 YYEEEE. V lost 0 bases to trimming and J lost 10 bases; unmatched junction nucleotides: 3. CDR3 amino acids: CASSLGQGAGKLFF. The DNA of the CDR3 is TGTGCCAGCAGCTTGGGACAGGGGGCGGGAAAACTGTTTTTT.

This clone showed up just once. Here the CDR3 reads CASSPQGSASNQPQHF. CDR3 DNA sequence: TGTGCCAGCAGTCCGCAGGGCTCCGCGAGCAATCAGCCCCAGCATTTT. The gene calls are TRBV5-6 and TRBJ1-5, with D maybe TRBD1 (5 bases). V was trimmed by 5 bases and J by 1 base, leaving 16 bases between them. This CDR3 has 16 residues. From germline, CDR1 is SGHDT and CDR2 YYEEEE.

This clone was seen only once. The chain joins TRBV7-9 to TRBJ2-2, with a possible D match to TRBD2 (5 bases). The CDR3 runs to 14 residues. Germline V gene lookup returns CDR1 SEHNR and CDR2 FQNEAQ (reference sequence). V lost 0 bases, J lost 6 bases, and 8 bases lay in between. The CDR3 DNA reads as TGTGCCAGCAGCTTAGCGAGGGCTCCCGGGGAGCTGTTTTTT. It encodes CASSLARAPGELFF.